Following are 21 T cell receptor beta chains from one sample sequenced in a study of blood T cell repertoires in COVID-19 (dated by TCRdb to between 2020 and 2021). The library was built by means of the immunoSEQ multiplex PCR assay. TCRdb carries this immuneACCESS record with in-frame sequences only. Its versions omit some clonotypes, under half of them owing to an unresolved V gene in the studies checked, with the rest unexplained. The sample yields 150,000 to 200,000 clones; roughly 89% were counted once. 9.5% to 15% of the sample is in the top ten clones. The specimen was peripheral blood. The receptors here all came from a woman aged 70-85 years with COVID-19, enrolled during active disease.

This clone was seen only once. The chain joins TRBV5-1 to TRBJ1-3, with 10 bases that match TRBD1. CDR1 and CDR2 from the germline V gene are SGHRS and YFSETQ. V lost 5 bases to trimming and J lost 8 bases; unmatched junction nucleotides: 7. The CDR3 has 14 residues. CDR3 coding DNA: TGCGCCAGCAGAGCCGGGACAGGGGTTTACACCATATATTTT. This translates into CASRAGTGVYTIYF.

Concerning this clone itself: Its ends do not fully match the called genes, so a read error is possible. This chain joins TRBV29-1 and TRBJ2-7, with TRBD1 matching 8 bases. Germline V CDR1 and CDR2: SQVTM, ANQGSEA. The length of the CDR3 is 12 residues. The CDR3 reads CSVEVPGTGMGF. The CDR3 nucleotides are TGCAGCGTTGAAGTTCCCGGGACAGGAATGGGCTTC.

The chain employs TRBV19 and TRBJ1-2, with D possibly being TRBD1 (5 bases). V lost 7 bases, J lost 2 bases, and 11 bases lay in between. The CDR3 length is 13 residues. The germline gives CDR1 LNHDA, CDR2 SQIVND (reference sequence). The CDR3 sequence: CASTQGGNYGYTF. In DNA, the CDR3 is TGTGCCAGTACCCAGGGTGGGAACTATGGCTACACCTTC.

The chain combines TRBV9 with TRBJ2-1, with 12 bases aligning to TRBD2. V was pared by 0 bases and J by 0 bases, with 7 bases of the junction left unmatched. The CDR3 is 19 residues long. CDR1 and CDR2 from the germline V gene are SGDLS and YYNGEE. This CDR3 is CASSVGSSGRVSSYNEQFF. In nucleotides, the CDR3 is TGTGCCAGCAGCGTAGGGTCTAGCGGGAGGGTTAGCTCCTACAATGAGCAGTTCTTC.

The J gene is TRBJ2-7, the V gene TRBV15; TRBD1 matches 9 bases. Trimming at V came to 9 bases and at J to 1 base, leaving 7 bases not matched to a gene. Per the germline V gene, CDR1 is LNHNV and CDR2 is YYDKDF (reference sequence). This CDR3 has 14 residues. The CDR3 region is CATRTGGASYEQYF. The CDR3 DNA sequence: TGTGCCACGAGAACAGGGGGCGCGTCCTACGAGCAGTACTTC.

The chain links TRBV4-3 to TRBJ2-4, with 9 bases lining up with TRBD2. With V trimmed by 4 bases and J by 0 bases, 19 bases remained unmatched. The CDR3 loop spans 21 amino acids. Germline V gene data show CDR1 as LGHNA and CDR2 as YSLEER. DNA for the CDR3: TGCGCCAGCAGCCCGGGGGGGGTATGGGCTAGCGGGGAGTTAGCCAAAAACATTCAGTACTTC. It encodes CASSPGGVWASGELAKNIQYF.

This clone was seen a few times. The chain employs TRBV25-1 and TRBJ1-2; no reliable D call. Germline V gene sequence: CDR1 MGHDK, CDR2 SYGVNS. Trimming cost V 4 bases and J 7 bases, with 7 bases left between them. This CDR3 has 11 amino acids. The CDR3 loop reads CASSGGGGYTF. For the CDR3, the DNA is TGTGCCAGCAGTGGAGGCGGTGGCTACACCTTC.

The genes are TRBV10-3 and TRBJ1-5, with a weak D call TRBD1 (5 bases). Per the germline V gene, CDR1 is ENHRY and CDR2 is SYGVKD. With 5 bases removed from V and 4 bases from J, the gap between germline ends came to 12 bases. CDR3 length equals 14 residues. Written as DNA, the CDR3 is TGTGCCATCAGTAAGACAGCTTCTAATCAGCCCCAGCATTTT. It translates to CAISKTASNQPQHF.

This clone was recorded once. The V and J genes are TRBV2 and TRBJ2-2; D not certain. Germline V lookup: CDR1 SNHLY, CDR2 FYNNEI. Trimming left V 6 bases short and J 1 base short, with 6 bases between. CDR3 length: 13 residues. In DNA, the CDR3 is TGTGCCAGCAGACTCGAGAACACCGGGGAGCTGTTTTTT. Protein product: CASRLENTGELFF. Drawing the rest from reference TRBV2 and TRBJ2-2, the complete variable domain is EPEVTQTPSHQVTQMGQEVILRCVPISNHLYFYWYRQILGQKVEFLVSFYNNEISEKSEIFDDQFSVERPDGSNFTLKIRSTKLEDSAMYFCASRLENTGELFFGEGSRLTVL.

The chain links TRBV6-6 to TRBJ1-5; TRBD1 might be the D (5 bases). V lost 6 bases, J lost 4 bases, and 13 bases lay in between. The CDR3 consists of 14 residues. CDR1 is MNHNY and CDR2 is SVGAGI in the germline V gene (reference sequence). The CDR3 DNA reads TGTGCCAGCAGCCCAATCCGGGGGAATCAGCCCCAGCATTTT. Translated, it gives CASSPIRGNQPQHF.

The rearrangement uses TRBV6-5 and TRBJ1-6; D is possibly TRBD1 (6 bases). Germline loops: CDR1 MNHEY, CDR2 SVGAGI. V lost 3 bases, J lost 7 bases, and 10 bases lay in between. CDR3 size: 14 residues. CDR3 bases: TGTGCCAGCAGTTATGACAGGACAAATTCACCCCTCCACTTT. Amino acid sequence: CASSYDRTNSPLHF.

V gene TRBV5-1 combines with J gene TRBJ1-2; D might be TRBD1 (5 bases). Per germline, CDR1 SGHRS and CDR2 YFSETQ. V was trimmed by 0 bases and J by 3 bases, leaving 12 bases between them. The CDR3 totals 15 residues. The CDR3 nucleotides read TGCGCCAGCAGCTTGGAGGCAGGGAGGGACTATGGCTACACCTTC. This gives the protein CASSLEAGRDYGYTF.

The chain has TRBV11-2 and TRBJ2-5, with 9 bases matching TRBD2. The CDR3 is 16 amino acids. The V segment lost 6 bases and the J segment 4 bases; nucleotides outside the gene matches: 12. Germline CDR1 is SGHAT and CDR2 is FQNNGV. The CDR3, as DNA: TGTGCCAGCAGACCCACGGCGGGAGGGCCTTCAGAGACCCAGTACTTC. Protein sequence: CASRPTAGGPSETQYF.

The chain combines TRBV2 with TRBJ2-5; D is uncertain. Trimming removed 3 bases at V and 3 bases at J, with 8 bases between. The length of the CDR3 is 13 residues. Germline V CDR1 and CDR2: SNHLY, FYNNEI. The CDR3 protein is CASSEVRKETQYF. The CDR3, as DNA: TGTGCCAGCAGTGAGGTCAGAAAAGAGACCCAGTACTTC.

CDR3 sequence: CASNTRARDTEAFF. CDR3 DNA: TGTGCCAGCAATACGAGGGCGCGGGACACTGAAGCTTTCTTT. The chain couples TRBV5-6 to TRBJ1-1; D is undetermined. Germline V gene sequence: CDR1 SGHDT, CDR2 YYEEEE. Trimming stripped 6 bases from V and 3 bases from J, with 15 bases between. The CDR3 consists of 14 residues. Full variable domain (outside the CDR3, taken from reference TRBV5-6 and TRBJ1-1): DAGVTQSPTHLIKTRGQQVTLRCSPKSGHDTVSWYQQALGQGPQFIFQYYEEEERQRGNFPDRFSGHQFPNYSSELNVNALLLGDSALYLCASNTRARDTEAFFGQGTRLTVV.

The chain combines TRBV28 with TRBJ2-1; maybe TRBD1 (6 bases). CDR1 and CDR2 from the germline V gene are MDHEN and SYDVKM. The V and J ends lost 4 bases and 0 bases respectively, with 16 bases between them. This CDR3 region has 17 residues. The CDR3 DNA sequence: TGTGCCAGCAGTTCGACAAGGGACACCCGCTCCTACAATGAGCAGTTCTTC. As protein: CASSSTRDTRSYNEQFF.

The V and J genes are TRBV27 and TRBJ2-1, with 8 bases lining up with TRBD2. This CDR3 is built from 14 residues. Germline trimming cut 5 bases from V and 6 bases from J; bases unmatched to any gene: 6. Per germline, CDR1 MNHEY and CDR2 SMNVEV (reference sequence). This chain's CDR3 is CASSPAGVGNEQFF. In DNA form, the CDR3 reads TGTGCCAGCAGTCCAGCGGGAGTGGGCAATGAGCAGTTCTTC.

V and J are TRBV28 and TRBJ2-1, with 8 bases identical to TRBD1. The CDR3 is 13 amino acids. Trimming took 5 bases from V and 4 from J; bases not matched to a gene: 1. Germline V CDR1 and CDR2: MDHEN, SYDVKM. In DNA, the CDR3 is TGTGCCAGCAGTCGGACAGGGTACAATGAGCAGTTCTTC. It encodes CASSRTGYNEQFF.

The rearrangement uses TRBV7-2 and TRBJ2-7; 13 positions match TRBD2. With V trimmed by 0 bases and J by 2 bases, 19 bases remained unmatched. This CDR3 is 22 amino acids long. Germline CDR1 reads SGHTA; CDR2 reads FQGNSA. The CDR3: CASSLAGGDKGLAGVYPYEQYF. For the CDR3, the DNA is TGTGCCAGCAGCTTAGCGGGGGGGGATAAAGGACTAGCGGGAGTTTACCCCTACGAGCAGTACTTC.

The chain combines TRBV28 with TRBJ1-3; D may be TRBD1 (5 bases). Germline loops: CDR1 MDHEN, CDR2 SYDVKM. The CDR3 consists of 18 residues. Trimming took off 3 bases at V and 0 bases at J, with 18 bases between the two ends. This chain's CDR3 is CASSFRFQAGSSGNTIYF. The CDR3 DNA reads as TGTGCCAGCAGTTTTCGGTTCCAGGCAGGGTCCTCTGGAAACACCATATATTTT.

The V gene is TRBV12-3 or TRBV12-4, the J gene TRBJ1-5; possibly TRBD1 for D (6 bases). The CDR3 consists of 13 residues. Trimming cost V 6 bases and J 5 bases, with 11 bases left between them. The CDR3 here is CASSLNRDQPQHF. For the CDR3, the DNA is TGTGCCAGCAGCCTTAACAGGGATCAGCCCCAGCATTTT.